The entry that follows covers one T cell receptor (beta chain) sequence. Libraries were prepared by immunoSEQ multiplex PCR; TCRdb keeps only in-frame clonotypes and omits some of them. The sample has some 300,000 clones; roughly 88% are singletons. The data belong to a study of blood T cell repertoires in COVID-19. Study at large: Both acute and convalescent COVID-19 samples were obtained from the United States, Italy and Spain. Sample material is recorded as cDNA or gDNA derived from T cells, B-cell-depleted T cells, or PBMCs.

The clonotype originates from a woman in her 30s who had recovered from COVID-19. The sample was peripheral blood.

In DNA form, the CDR3 reads TGTGCCAGCAGTCCTCCGGGGGTCCACGAGCAGTACTTC. It yields the protein CASSPPGVHEQYF. The genes are TRBV27 and TRBJ2-7, with D possibly matching TRBD2 (6 bases). Germline V gene lookup returns CDR1 MNHEY and CDR2 SMNVEV (reference sequence). The CDR3 is 13 amino acids. V was shortened by 5 bases and J by 5 bases, with 13 bases between the two germline ends.